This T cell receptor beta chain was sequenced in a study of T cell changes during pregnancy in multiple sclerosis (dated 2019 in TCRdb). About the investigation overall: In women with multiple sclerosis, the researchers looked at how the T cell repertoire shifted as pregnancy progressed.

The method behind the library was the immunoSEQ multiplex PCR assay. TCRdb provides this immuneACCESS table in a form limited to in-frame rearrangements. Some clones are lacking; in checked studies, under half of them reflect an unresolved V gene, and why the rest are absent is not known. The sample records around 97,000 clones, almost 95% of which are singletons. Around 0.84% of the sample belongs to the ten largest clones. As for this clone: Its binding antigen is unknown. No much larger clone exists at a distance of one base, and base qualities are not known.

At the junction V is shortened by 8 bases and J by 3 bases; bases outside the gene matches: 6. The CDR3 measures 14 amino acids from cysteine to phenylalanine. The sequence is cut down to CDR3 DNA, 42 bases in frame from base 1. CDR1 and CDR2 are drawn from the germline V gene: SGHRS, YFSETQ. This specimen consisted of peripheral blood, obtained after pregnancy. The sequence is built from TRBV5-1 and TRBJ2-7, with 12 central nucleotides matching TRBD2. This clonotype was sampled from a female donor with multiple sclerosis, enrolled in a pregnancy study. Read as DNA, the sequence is TGCGCCAGTAAACCGGGACTAGCGGGCTACGAGCAGTACTTC. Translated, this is CASKPGLAGYEQYF.